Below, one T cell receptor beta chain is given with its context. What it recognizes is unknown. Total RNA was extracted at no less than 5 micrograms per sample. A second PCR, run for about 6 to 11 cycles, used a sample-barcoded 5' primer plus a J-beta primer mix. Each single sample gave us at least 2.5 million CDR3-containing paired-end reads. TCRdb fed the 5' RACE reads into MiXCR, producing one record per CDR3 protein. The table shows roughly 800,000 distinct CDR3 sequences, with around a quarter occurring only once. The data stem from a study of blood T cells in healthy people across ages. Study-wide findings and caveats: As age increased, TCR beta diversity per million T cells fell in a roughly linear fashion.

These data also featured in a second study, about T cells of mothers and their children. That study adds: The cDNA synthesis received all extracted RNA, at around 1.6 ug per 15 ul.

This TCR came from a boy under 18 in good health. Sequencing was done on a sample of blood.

This chain's CDR3 is CASSSSPADIQYF. DNA of the CDR3: TGTGCCAGCAGCTCCAGTCCGGCGGACATTCAGTACTTC. The V and J genes are TRBV7-3 and TRBJ2-4; no clear D gene. The CDR3 extends over 13 amino acids. Trimming stripped 4 bases from V and 8 bases from J, with 12 bases between. Germline V gene sequence: CDR1 SGHTA, CDR2 FQGTGA.